Presented here are 7 T cell receptor beta chains from one specimen sequenced in a study of T cell changes during pregnancy in multiple sclerosis. Some clones are missing from TCRdb's copy, which holds only in-frame ones; the method was immunoSEQ multiplex PCR. Altogether 40,000 or so clones are present, 80% to 90% being singletons, with the ten largest covering approximately 1.3%. Sequenced here: CD4+ T cells from peripheral blood mononuclear cells, sampled in the first trimester of pregnancy. The receptors shown here come from a female donor with multiple sclerosis, enrolled in a pregnancy study.

J is TRBJ2-7 and V is TRBV28; possible D gene TRBD1, 5 bases. The CDR3 is 14 amino acids. With 6 bases removed from V and 4 bases from J, the gap between germline ends came to 16 bases. CDR1 and CDR2 (germline): MDHEN, SYDVKM. The CDR3 nucleotides are TGTGCCAGCAGCACTCCAGGGTCAACTTACGAGCAGTACTTC. Translation: CASSTPGSTYEQYF.

The rearrangement joins TRBV5-4 to TRBJ1-5, with D perhaps matching TRBD1 (6 bases). This CDR3 contains 13 residues. V gave up 2 bases and J gave up 4 bases, with 7 bases separating them. The germline V gene has CDR1 SGHNT and CDR2 YYREEE (reference sequence). As DNA, the CDR3 is TGTGCCAGCAGCTTCGACAGGAATCAGCCCCAGCATTTT. Protein: CASSFDRNQPQHF.

This sequence joins TRBV7-9 and TRBJ2-7; TRBD1 is a possible D gene (6 bases). V lost 1 base and J lost 3, with 10 bases in between. Germline assignment: CDR1 SEHNR and CDR2 FQNEAQ (reference sequence). The CDR3 has 14 amino acids. CDR3: CASSLGRGGYEQYF. The CDR3 nucleotides are TGTGCCAGCAGCTTAGGGAGAGGGGGCTACGAGCAGTACTTC. Looking up the rest from reference TRBV7-9 and TRBJ2-7 gives the full variable domain: DTGVSQNPRHKITKRGQNVTFRCDPISEHNRLYWYRQTLGQGPEFLTYFQNEAQLEKSRLLSDRFSAERPKGSFSTLEIQRTEQGDSAMYLCASSLGRGGYEQYFGPGTRLTVT.

This chain uses TRBV5-1 with TRBJ2-1; 9 positions match TRBD1. Per the germline V gene, CDR1 is SGHRS and CDR2 is YFSETQ. The CDR3 length is 16 residues. The J segment lost 0 bases and the V segment lost 5 bases, leaving 6 bases of the junction unmatched. The CDR3 DNA sequence: TGCGCCAGCAGAGAAAAGACAGGGGGCTCCTACAATGAGCAGTTCTTC. The encoded protein is CASREKTGGSYNEQFF.

The chain carries TRBV29-1 and TRBJ2-3; D uncertain. Per the germline V gene, CDR1 is SQVTM and CDR2 is ANQGSEA. Trimming took 7 bases from V and 2 from J, leaving 4 bases between them. This CDR3 spans 10 amino acids. Here the CDR3 reads CSGYTDTQYF. CDR3 nucleotides: TGCAGCGGCTACACAGATACGCAGTATTTT.

This chain uses TRBV28 with TRBJ2-4, with 14 bases fitting TRBD2. The CDR3 contains 20 residues. V trimming: 5 bases; J trimming: 0 bases; junction bases outside the gene matches: 12. From germline, CDR1 is MDHEN and CDR2 SYDVKM. This CDR3 is CASSVSSGLAGALAKNIQYF. The DNA for the CDR3 is TGTGCCAGCAGTGTCTCCTCGGGACTAGCGGGAGCACTAGCCAAAAACATTCAGTACTTC.

Of note for this clone: Different DNA sequences within this sample yield the same CDR3. V is TRBV9 and J is TRBJ2-1, with TRBD2 matching 7 bases. V shed 0 bases and J 4 bases; nucleotides not matched to a gene: 4. The CDR3 spans 15 residues. CDR1 is SGDLS, CDR2 YYNGEE, per germline. The CDR3 DNA is TGTGCCAGCAGCGTAGACGGGACTACATACAATGAGCAGTTCTTC. Amino acid sequence: CASSVDGTTYNEQFF.